This TCR beta chain was sequenced for a study of a mutant IDH1 vaccine in newly diagnosed glioma (dated by TCRdb to the early 2020s). About the full investigation: Patients received eight vaccinations in weeks 1, 3, 5, 7, 11, 15, 19 and 23, corresponding to visits V03 through V10. Vaccination began 4-6 weeks after radiotherapy alone, or alongside temozolomide cycles in the chemotherapy-containing groups. Six visits were used for peripheral blood collection: V03 (baseline), V05, V07, V10, V12 and V13. Prior to enrollment, patients had been given standard therapy consisting of radiotherapy alone, temozolomide alone, or radiochemotherapy with temozolomide, with the combination given to most patients. For exploratory analyses, longitudinal TCRB deep sequencing was carried out in roughly 23 treated patients wherever samples were available. Of the 32 patients who were treated, approximately 60% were male and about 40% were female, and the mean age was around 40 years.

The full study reports these points: Availability determined which PBMC samples were chosen for TCRB deep sequencing. Pseudoprogression seemed to be unrelated to changes in the top peripheral T cell clonotypes found by TCRB sequencing. Immune responses induced by the vaccine were seen in about 93% of patients across multiple MHC alleles. According to the authors, sample limitations meant that analyses of patient blood samples could not be reproduced.

The time point label for this specimen denotes: week 23, last vaccination. Every vaccine dose consisted of 300 ug of a 20-mer mutant IDH1 peptide in Montanide, administered subcutaneously together with topical imiquimod. Donors had newly diagnosed WHO grade 3 or 4 IDH1-mutant astrocytomas with loss of nuclear ATRX. The samples were drawn from NOA16, a multicentre, single-arm, open-label phase I trial in Germany that tested a mutant IDH1 peptide vaccine in humans for the first time. The DNeasy Blood and Tissue Kit was used to extract genomic DNA from EDTA blood for TCRB sequencing. Points on this clone: Which antigen it targets is not known. No much larger clone exists at a distance of one base, and base qualities are not known.

Library preparation used the immunoSEQ multiplex PCR assay. Rearranged TCR beta chain sequences were amplified with the hsTCRB Kit following the manufacturer's protocol. An Illumina MiSeq was used to sequence the TCRB libraries. The study's processing was this. The proprietary platform of the kit vendor was used for demultiplexing, trimming and gene mapping. TCRdb holds this immuneACCESS table with in-frame rearrangements only. Some clones are missing; in checked studies, unresolved V genes explain under half, and the rest has no known cause. V and J calls and clone size come straight from that table; D and trimming were deduced from the DNA. In this sample the table shows tens of thousands of clones, roughly 84% of which occur a single time. The top ten constitute about an eighth of the sample. Trimming takes 2 bases from V and 6 bases from J, and the germline ends sit 13 bases apart. The germline V gene encodes CDR1 MNHEY and CDR2 SVGAGI. From the cysteine up to the phenylalanine, the CDR3 has a length of 14 residues. The retained sequence is limited to the CDR3, 42 bases, with the frame set at the first base.

The sequence is built from TRBV6-5 and TRBJ1-1; the D gene is not confidently resolved. The clonotype comes from a man younger than 35 with glioma. This specimen was PBMCs, taken from a glioma patient whose treatment included an IDH1 peptide vaccine. The CDR3 region has the sequence CASSYRSWSSEAFF. The DNA is TGTGCCAGCAGTTACCGTTCCTGGTCGTCTGAAGCTTTCTTT.